The 14 T cell receptor beta chains below all came from one sample that was sequenced in a study of shared clonotypes between healthy human individuals. Profiled with immunoSEQ multiplex PCR; TCRdb holds only in-frame clones, not every one. The data hold about 1 million clones, with about 75% observed a single time. Material: memory CD4+ T cells sorted from blood. Documented subset: CD45RA-negative fraction. The source of these receptors is a man in his late teens or twenties in good health.

This chain links TRBV7-8 with TRBJ2-1; weak D call: TRBD2 (5 bases). Trimming left V 0 bases short and J 8 bases short, with 20 bases between. This CDR3 region has 17 residues. The V gene's germline CDR1 is SGHVS and CDR2 FQNEAQ. The CDR3 DNA reads as TGTGCCAGCAGCTTAGCGCGGCTAGCCGCTAACTTCCATGAGCAGTTCTTC. Amino acid sequence: CASSLARLAANFHEQFF.

This clone came up a few times. This chain connects TRBV30 to TRBJ2-7; 11 nucleotides line up with TRBD2. The germline gives CDR1 GTSNPN, CDR2 SVGIG (reference sequence). Trimming took 3 bases from V and 6 from J; bases not matched to a gene: 10. The CDR3 sequence is 15 residues long. In nucleotides, the CDR3 is TGTGCCTGGAGAGCAGTAGCGGGAGGGTTGGGCGAGCAGTACTTC. Translating gives CAWRAVAGGLGEQYF.

This sequence joins TRBV30 and TRBJ2-2, with a possible D match to TRBD1 (5 bases). Germline lookup yields CDR1 GTSNPN and CDR2 SVGIG (reference sequence). V lost 2 bases and J 0 bases, leaving 13 bases between the germline ends. This CDR3 is 16 amino acids long. The CDR3 sequence is CAWSSGHFANTGELFF. CDR3 DNA: TGTGCCTGGAGTTCCGGACATTTCGCGAACACCGGGGAGCTGTTTTTT. Filled out from reference TRBV30 and TRBJ2-2, the complete variable domain reads SQTIHQWPATLVQPVGSPLSLECTVEGTSNPNLYWYRQAAGRGLQLLFYSVGIGQISSEVPQNLSASRPQDRQFILSSKKLLLSDSGFYLCAWSSGHFANTGELFFGEGSRLTVL.

This clone appeared once. The chain is built from TRBV10-1 and TRBJ2-2; TRBD1 aligns across 7 bases. The ends lost 2 bases at V and 0 bases at J; junction bases unmatched: 6. CDR1 is WNHNN and CDR2 is SYGVQD in the germline V gene (reference sequence). The CDR3 extends over 17 amino acids. CDR3 nucleotide sequence: TGCGCCAGCAGTGAGAAGACAGGGTTCTCGAACACCGGGGAGCTGTTTTTT. Translated: CASSEKTGFSNTGELFF.

In its sample, this clone was seen a few times. The chain joins TRBV27 to TRBJ1-4; D perhaps matches TRBD1 (5 bases). The V end was cut by 5 bases, the J end by 11 bases, with 15 bases between. The CDR3 consists of 13 residues. Germline values: CDR1 MNHEY, CDR2 SMNVEV (reference sequence). CDR3: CASSPTGWGKLFF. CDR3 nucleotides: TGTGCCAGCAGTCCGACCGGATGGGGGAAACTGTTTTTT.

V usage is TRBV5-4 and J usage is TRBJ2-2, with 13 bases identical to TRBD2. The V gene's germline CDR1 is SGHNT and CDR2 YYREEE (reference sequence). V lost 3 bases, J lost 6 bases, and 11 bases stayed unmatched. The CDR3 has 18 amino acids. The CDR3 DNA sequence: TGTGCCAGCAGCTCTGGACTAGCGGGAGCACTTAGGCCCGGGGAGCTGTTTTTT. Its translation is CASSSGLAGALRPGELFF. Using reference TRBV5-4 and TRBJ2-2 for the parts outside the CDR3, the full variable domain is ETGVTQSPTHLIKTRGQQVTLRCSSQSGHNTVSWYQQALGQGPQFIFQYYREEENGRGNFPPRFSGLQFPNYSSELNVNALELDDSALYLCASSSGLAGALRPGELFFGEGSRLTVL.

The J gene is TRBJ2-1, the V gene TRBV11-3; unclear D gene. V lost 3 bases, J lost 2 bases, and 14 bases lay in between. The germline CDR1 and CDR2 sequences are SGHNT and YENEEA. The CDR3 runs to 16 residues. The DNA for the CDR3 is TGTGCCAGCAGCTTTAGGTTAGGGATCACCTACAATGAGCAGTTCTTC. This encodes CASSFRLGITYNEQFF.

The genes are TRBV10-2 and TRBJ2-5, with TRBD2 matching 8 bases. Germline V lookup: CDR1 WSHSY, CDR2 SAAADI. J lost 7 bases, V lost 3 bases, and 1 base had no gene match. The CDR3 is 12 amino acids. CDR3 loop: CASSDGGGTQYF. The CDR3 coding sequence is TGCGCCAGCAGTGACGGGGGGGGGACCCAGTACTTC.

This clone was counted a few times. V usage is TRBV5-1 and J usage is TRBJ1-2; D ambiguous. The CDR3 length is 14 residues. V lost 0 bases to trimming and J lost 2 bases, with 8 bases between them. Germline assignment: CDR1 SGHRS and CDR2 YFSETQ. The CDR3 loop is CASSLEPRNYGYTF. The CDR3 coding sequence is TGCGCCAGCAGCTTGGAGCCGCGGAACTATGGCTACACCTTC.

The J gene is TRBJ2-7, the V gene TRBV10-3; either TRBD1 or TRBD2 may supply D (5 bases each). Per the germline V gene, CDR1 is ENHRY and CDR2 is SYGVKD. CDR3 length equals 12 residues. With 3 bases removed from V and 12 bases from J, the gap between germline ends came to 15 bases. CDR3 amino acids: CAISDKDSGGYF. The CDR3, as DNA: TGTGCCATCAGTGATAAAGACAGCGGCGGGTACTTC.

Comments on this clone: Given a much more abundant clone one base away, this may be a read error. The chain employs TRBV30 and TRBJ1-6; D gene uncertain. V was clipped by 7 bases and J by 6 bases, with 13 bases between them. The CDR3 has 13 residues. The germline gives CDR1 GTSNPN, CDR2 SVGIG (reference sequence). CDR3 nucleotides: TGTGCCTTTCGAGACAAGATTAATTCACCCCTCCACTTT. As protein: CAFRDKINSPLHF.

The chain is built from TRBV4-3 and TRBJ2-2; 7 nucleotides align to TRBD2. Per the germline V gene, CDR1 is LGHNA and CDR2 is YSLEER. The CDR3 totals 16 residues. The junction had 4 bases not matched to a gene; V was cut back by 2 bases and J by 1 base. The DNA for the CDR3 is TGCGCCAGCAGCCAACTAGCGGAGAAGAACACCGGGGAGCTGTTTTTT. As protein: CASSQLAEKNTGELFF.

The CDR3 sequence is CASSLTSGGSYEQYF. The CDR3 DNA reads TGTGCCAGCAGCCTTACTAGCGGGGGTTCCTACGAGCAGTACTTC. The chain is built from TRBV6-5 and TRBJ2-5; 11 bases line up with TRBD2. The end of the DNA fits TRBJ2-7 better, so the J call may be wrong. The CDR3 is 15 residues long. Germline CDR1 is MNHEY and CDR2 is SVGAGI.

The chain links TRBV11-2 to TRBJ2-1; D perhaps matches TRBD2 (5 bases). V was cut by 0 bases and J by 9 bases, with 15 bases left in between. The germline gives CDR1 SGHAT, CDR2 FQNNGV. This CDR3 is 15 amino acids long. DNA for the CDR3: TGTGCCAGCAGCTTAGATACTAGAAGCAGAGGTGAGCAGTTCTTC. Its protein is CASSLDTRSRGEQFF.